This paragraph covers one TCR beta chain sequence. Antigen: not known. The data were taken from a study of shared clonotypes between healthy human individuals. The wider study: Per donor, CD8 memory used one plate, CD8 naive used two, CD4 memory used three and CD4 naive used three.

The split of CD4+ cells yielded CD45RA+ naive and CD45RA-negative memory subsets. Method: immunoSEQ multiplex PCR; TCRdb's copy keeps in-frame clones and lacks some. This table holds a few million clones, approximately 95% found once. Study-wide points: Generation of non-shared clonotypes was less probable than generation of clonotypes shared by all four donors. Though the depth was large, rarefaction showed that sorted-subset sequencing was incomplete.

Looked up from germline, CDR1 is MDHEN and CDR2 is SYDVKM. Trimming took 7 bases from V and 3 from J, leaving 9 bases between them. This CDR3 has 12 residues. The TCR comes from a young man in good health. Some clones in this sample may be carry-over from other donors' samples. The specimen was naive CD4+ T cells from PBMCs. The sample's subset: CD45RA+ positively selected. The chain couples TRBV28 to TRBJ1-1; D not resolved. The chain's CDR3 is CASTSSYTEAFF. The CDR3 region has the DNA TGTGCCAGCACCAGCAGCTACACTGAAGCTTTCTTT.